These 14 T cell receptor beta chains originate from one sample sequenced in a study of CD8+ T cells in alopecia areata. Regarding treatment: oral pan-JAK inhibitor, 5-10 mg twice daily. Reverse transcribed after extraction, RNA yielded cDNA as the sequencing template. The data were produced by immunoSEQ multiplex PCR, yet TCRdb's version contains in-frame clones alone and is incomplete. The repertoire holds 200,000 to 250,000 clones, with 64% as singletons. Sequences were derived from CD4+ T cells sorted from blood, sampled at week 4, from a patient treated with tofacitinib. The receptor source for this set is a human donor with alopecia areata.

This clone was seen only a few times. This chain connects TRBV27 to TRBJ2-5; either TRBD1 or TRBD2 may fit D (5 bases each). V was cut by 2 bases and J by 5 bases, with 18 bases left in between. CDR1 MNHEY and CDR2 SMNVEV come from the germline V gene (reference sequence). This CDR3 spans 16 amino acids. The CDR3 DNA sequence: TGTGCCAGCAGTTTAACCTTCAGGGCTAGGAGGGAGACCCAGTACTTC. Its translation is CASSLTFRARRETQYF.

This chain links TRBV29-1 with TRBJ2-4; the match to TRBD1 covers 7 bases. The CDR3 is 15 amino acids. The V segment lost 7 bases and the J segment 0 bases; nucleotides outside the gene matches: 9. Germline V gives CDR1 SQVTM, CDR2 ANQGSEA. DNA of the CDR3: TGCAGCGCTAGAGAGGGACAGATAGCCAAAAACATTCAGTACTTC. Translation: CSAREGQIAKNIQYF.

This rearrangement joins TRBV7-2 to TRBJ2-5; D may correspond to TRBD1 or TRBD2 (5 bases each). The V and J ends lost 5 bases and 2 bases respectively, with 12 bases between them. This CDR3 has 14 residues. The V gene's germline CDR1 is SGHTA and CDR2 FQGNSA. The CDR3 coding sequence is TGTGCCAGCAGCCCCAATTGGGGGCAAGAGACCCAGTACTTC. This gives the protein CASSPNWGQETQYF. Looking up the rest from reference TRBV7-2 and TRBJ2-5 gives the full variable domain: GAGVSQSPSNKVTEKGKDVELRCDPISGHTALYWYRQSLGQGLEFLIYFQGNSAPDKSGLPSDRFSAERTGGSVSTLTIQRTQQEDSAVYLCASSPNWGQETQYFGPGTRLLVL.

The rearrangement uses TRBV25-1 and TRBJ1-2, with D perhaps TRBD1 (6 bases). Germline V CDR1 and CDR2: MGHDK, SYGVNS. Trimming stripped 8 bases from V and 5 bases from J, with 21 bases between. CDR3 length equals 15 residues. CDR3 in amino acids: CASGPTGSPGYGYTF. CDR3 nucleotide sequence: TGTGCCAGCGGACCGACAGGCTCCCCTGGGTATGGCTACACCTTC.

This rearrangement joins TRBV15 to TRBJ2-1; TRBD2 matches at 13 bases. V shed 0 bases, J shed 6 bases, and the junction held 8 bases outside the gene matches. In germline, CDR1 is LNHNV, CDR2 YYDKDF (reference sequence). The length of the CDR3 is 18 residues. The CDR3: CATSRDREGLAGPNEQFF. The CDR3 nucleotides are TGTGCCACCAGCAGAGATAGGGAGGGACTAGCGGGGCCCAATGAGCAGTTCTTC. The whole variable domain, filled in from reference TRBV15 and TRBJ2-1, reads DAMVIQNPRYQVTQFGKPVTLSCSQTLNHNVMYWYQQKSSQAPKLLFHYYDKDFNNEADTPDNFQSRRPNTSFCFLDIRSPGLGDTAMYLCATSRDREGLAGPNEQFFGPGTRLTVL.

This chain joins TRBV5-1 and TRBJ1-5; the D gene is possibly TRBD1 (5 bases). CDR1 SGHRS and CDR2 YFSETQ come from the germline V gene. Trimming removed 1 base from V and 0 bases from J, with 11 bases in between. CDR3 length: 16 residues. The CDR3 nucleotides are TGCGCCAGCAGCTTGAGGCCAGGGTATAGCAATCAGCCCCAGCATTTT. Translation gives CASSLRPGYSNQPQHF.

The V and J genes are TRBV6-5 and TRBJ2-5; 12 bases map to TRBD2. Germline lookup yields CDR1 MNHEY and CDR2 SVGAGI. The V and J ends lost 6 bases and 1 base, in that order; junction bases with no gene match: 3. This CDR3 is 15 amino acids long. This chain's CDR3 is CASRLAGGGQETQYF. DNA for the CDR3: TGTGCCAGCAGACTAGCGGGGGGCGGCCAAGAGACCCAGTACTTC.

With regard to this clone: Germline is not matched at one junction end, which may reflect a read error. The gene calls are TRBV6-4 and TRBJ2-5; no reliable D call. CDR1 is MRHNA, CDR2 SNTAGT, per germline. CDR3 length: 9 amino acids. CDR3 in DNA: TGTGCCAGCAGTGACCCCGGTGACTTC. It codes for CASSDPGDF.

The V call is TRBV6-6, the J call TRBJ1-1; 8 bases are shared with TRBD1. V was clipped by 7 bases and J by 7 bases; unmatched bases: 8. Germline CDR1 MNHNY, CDR2 SVGAGI (reference sequence). The CDR3 sequence is 13 residues long. The CDR3 reads CASNEDRASEAFF. The CDR3 nucleotides read TGTGCCAGCAATGAGGACAGGGCGAGTGAAGCTTTCTTT.

This chain connects TRBV25-1 to TRBJ2-5; TRBD1 might be the D (6 bases). Germline-derived CDR1 and CDR2 are MGHDK and SYGVNS. V was trimmed by 3 bases and J by 5 bases, leaving 13 bases between them. This CDR3 has 14 residues. The DNA for the CDR3 is TGTGCCAGCAGTGACACAGGGCCCGGGGAGACCCAGTACTTC. It specifies CASSDTGPGETQYF.

The chain couples TRBV27 to TRBJ2-6, with D tentatively TRBD1 (5 bases). Germline V gene lookup returns CDR1 MNHEY and CDR2 SMNVEV (reference sequence). The length of the CDR3 is 17 residues. The V end lost 0 bases, the J end lost 2 bases, and 11 bases lay between the germline ends. The CDR3 loop is CASSLSPEGAGANVLTF. The CDR3 DNA follows: TGTGCCAGCAGTTTATCGCCCGAAGGGGCTGGGGCCAACGTCCTGACTTTC.

The V call is TRBV29-1, the J call TRBJ1-1, with D possibly being TRBD1 (6 bases). CDR3 length: 11 amino acids. CDR1 SQVTM and CDR2 ANQGSEA come from the germline V gene. V was cut by 8 bases and J by 7 bases, with 14 bases left in between. The CDR3 loop reads CSTGGVSEAFF. Written as DNA, the CDR3 is TGCAGCACTGGGGGCGTTAGTGAAGCTTTCTTT.

Comments on this clone: The same CDR3 can be traced to other DNA sequences in this sample. This chain joins TRBV7-2 and TRBJ1-5; D call uncertain. The CDR3 length is 13 residues. CDR1 and CDR2 from the germline V gene are SGHTA and FQGNSA. Trimming left V 4 bases short and J 4 bases short, with 8 bases between. CDR3 protein: CASSSRGNQPQHF. Here the CDR3 DNA reads TGTGCCAGCAGCTCAAGAGGGAATCAGCCCCAGCATTTT.

This clone has just one count. The rearrangement joins TRBV6-5 to TRBJ2-1; weak D call: TRBD2 (5 bases). Per the germline V gene, CDR1 is MNHEY and CDR2 is SVGAGI. The CDR3 is 13 residues long. Trimming took off 0 bases at V and 6 bases at J, with 6 bases between the two ends. CDR3 coding DNA: TGTGCCAGCAGTTACTCGAGGGTCAATGAGCAGTTCTTC. This gives the protein CASSYSRVNEQFF.